The T cell receptor beta chain under discussion was sequenced for a study of cytomegalovirus exposure and HLA in healthy donors. The CDR3 totals 13 residues. Germline values: CDR1 SGHDT, CDR2 YYEEEE. V was shortened by 5 bases and J by 4 bases, with 9 bases between the two germline ends. General study points: Near-uniform donor sequencing depth was presumed by presence/absence analyses. One cluster of highly shared sequence variants probably arose as a sequencing artifact.

A multiplex PCR was run with 60 Vbeta primers and 13 Jbeta primers. The repertoire was sequenced with immunoSEQ multiplex PCR; TCRdb's copy has only in-frame clones and lacks some. The data show 190,000 or so clones, 80% to 85% seen once. In this sample, this clone turned up once. Its antigen remains unidentified. The sequencing input was PBMCs. The chain couples TRBV5-6 to TRBJ1-4, with D tentatively TRBD1 (5 bases). The TCR comes from a man in his fifties or sixties in good health and CMV-seronegative. Here the CDR3 reads CASRRQLNEKLFF. CDR3 bases: TGTGCCAGCAGAAGACAGCTTAATGAAAAACTGTTTTTT. The full variable domain, completed using reference TRBV5-6 and TRBJ1-4, is DAGVTQSPTHLIKTRGQQVTLRCSPKSGHDTVSWYQQALGQGPQFIFQYYEEEERQRGNFPDRFSGHQFPNYSSELNVNALLLGDSALYLCASRRQLNEKLFFGSGTQLSVL.